The 2 T cell receptor beta chains below come from one sample, sequenced in a study of T cell responses to AZD1222 COVID-19 vaccine. Clones were read by immunoSEQ multiplex PCR, and TCRdb kept only the in-frame ones, dropping some. The sample yields under 200,000 clones, roughly 92% seen once. Specimen: peripheral blood, collected on day 0 of AZD1222 vaccination. These receptors were obtained from an adult in good health.

This chain connects TRBV5-8 to TRBJ1-5; D is ambiguous. V lost 1 base to trimming and J lost 3 bases, with 11 bases between them. Germline V CDR1 and CDR2: SGHTS, YDEGEE. CDR3 length equals 15 residues. The CDR3 nucleotides read TGTGCCAGCAGCTTGTTAGGGCAGACCAATCAGCCCCAGCATTTT. Protein product: CASSLLGQTNQPQHF.

V is TRBV7-2 and J is TRBJ1-2, with 7 bases lining up with TRBD1. With 5 bases clipped from V and 4 bases from J, the junction kept 4 bases outside the gene matches. Germline CDR1 is SGHTA and CDR2 is FQGNSA. The CDR3 sequence is 13 residues long. DNA of the CDR3: TGTGCCAGCAGCGTGGGACAGTTCTATGGCTACACCTTC. This codes for CASSVGQFYGYTF.